Listed here is a single T cell receptor (beta chain). Per germline, CDR1 MDHEN and CDR2 SYDVKM. This CDR3 contains 14 residues. This sample was included in a study of T cells expressing NK-cell markers. TCRdb reprocessed the 5' RACE reads and stores each CDR3 protein as one record, lacking DNA. The listing records 350,000 to 450,000 distinct CDR3 sequences. The chain joins TRBV28 to TRBJ1-2. The material sequenced was blood T cells: a sorted CD56 or NKG2C T cell subset, CD4+ or CD8+ T cells, or bulk PBMC T cells (not recorded which). This clonotype was obtained from a man aged 18-69 years in good health. This CDR3 is CASSLRGRSYGYTF.